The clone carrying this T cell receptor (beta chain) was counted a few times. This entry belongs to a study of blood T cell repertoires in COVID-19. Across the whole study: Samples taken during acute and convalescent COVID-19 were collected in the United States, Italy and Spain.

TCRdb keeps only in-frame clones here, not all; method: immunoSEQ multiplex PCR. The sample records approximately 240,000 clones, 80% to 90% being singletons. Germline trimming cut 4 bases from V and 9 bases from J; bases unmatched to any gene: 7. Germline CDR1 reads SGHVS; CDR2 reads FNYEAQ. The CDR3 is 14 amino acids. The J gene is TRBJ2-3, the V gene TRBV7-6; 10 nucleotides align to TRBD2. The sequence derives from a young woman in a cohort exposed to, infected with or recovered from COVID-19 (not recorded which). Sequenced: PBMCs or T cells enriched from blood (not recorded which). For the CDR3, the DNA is TGTGCCAGCAGCTCCGGACTAGCGGTGGGCACGCAGTATTTT. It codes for CASSSGLAVGTQYF.